Following are 15 T cell receptor beta chains from one sample sequenced in a study of T cells in Graves' hyperthyroidism and ophthalmopathy. RNA transcripts gave rise to amplified TCR beta CDR3 regions. TCR CDR3 regions were first amplified by RT-PCR with HTBI primers. MiXCR, applied by TCRdb to the multiplex PCR reads, yields one record per CDR3 protein. The table lists about 280,000 distinct CDR3 sequences, less than 30% of them singletons. The sample comprised blood. These TCRs come from a man between 40 and 49 years old with Graves' hyperthyroidism that later progressed to Graves' ophthalmopathy.

In its sample, this clonotype was seen many times. The V gene is TRBV19, the J gene TRBJ1-1; D possibly corresponds to TRBD1 (5 bases). Deletions cut 9 bases from V and 0 bases from J, with 11 bases between. Per the germline V gene, CDR1 is LNHDA and CDR2 is SQIVND (reference sequence). The CDR3 is 13 amino acids. Here the CDR3 reads CASWDLLNTEAFF. In DNA form, the CDR3 reads TGTGCCAGCTGGGACCTTTTGAACACTGAAGCTTTCTTT.

This clonotype was seen just once. V and J are TRBV7-3 and TRBJ2-5; 8 nucleotides agree with TRBD2. The CDR3 runs 15 residues. The germline CDR1 and CDR2 sequences are SGHTA and FQGTGA. J was trimmed by 5 bases and V by 3 bases; bases with no gene match: 8. The CDR3 bases are TGTGCCAGCAGCTTGAGCGGGAGTAAGTTTGAGACCCAGTACTTC. Protein product: CASSLSGSKFETQYF.

This clonotype was recorded at least ten times. This sequence joins TRBV20-1 and TRBJ2-7; D possibly uses TRBD1 or TRBD2 (5 bases each). The V gene lost 2 bases and the J gene lost 3 bases, with 17 bases spanning the gap. The CDR3 covers 15 residues. The germline CDR1 and CDR2 sequences are DFQATT and SNEGSKA (reference sequence). In DNA, the CDR3 is TGCAGTGCTAGAACACCGGAGCGGACACACTACGAGCAGTACTTC. It yields the protein CSARTPERTHYEQYF.

The gene calls are TRBV20-1 and TRBJ2-7; 8 nucleotides align to TRBD1. J was trimmed by 2 bases and V by 1 base; bases with no gene match: 4. Germline V gene sequence: CDR1 DFQATT, CDR2 SNEGSKA (reference sequence). This CDR3 contains 14 residues. The CDR3 nucleotides are TGCAGTGCTAGAGCGGGGACAGGACCCTACGAGCAGTACTTC. It yields the protein CSARAGTGPYEQYF.

This clonotype was seen many times. The genes are TRBV12-3 or TRBV12-4 and TRBJ2-7; possibly TRBD2 for D (5 bases). Trimming stripped 6 bases from V and 7 bases from J, with 19 bases between. This CDR3 region has 14 residues. Written as DNA, the CDR3 is TGTGCCAGCAGCAAACTCTCCGGACCGGGGGAGCAGTACTTC. It codes for CASSKLSGPGEQYF.

The chain recombines TRBV28 with TRBJ2-7, with D hard to call. This CDR3 contains 11 residues. V shed 5 bases and J shed 5 bases, with 7 bases lying between them. The V gene's germline CDR1 is MDHEN and CDR2 SYDVKM. The CDR3 sequence is CASSEIDEQYF. The CDR3 bases are TGTGCCAGCAGTGAGATAGACGAGCAGTACTTC. Supplemented by reference TRBV28 and TRBJ2-7, the full variable domain reads DVKVTQSSRYLVKRTGEKVFLECVQDMDHENMFWYRQDPGLGLRLIYFSYDVKMKEKGDIPEGYSVSREKKERFSLILESASTNQTSMYLCASSEIDEQYFGPGTRLTVT.

This clonotype has at least ten counts. The rearrangement links TRBV7-3 to TRBJ2-2; D uncertain. Trimming left V 5 bases short and J 0 bases short, with 16 bases between. The CDR3 runs to 17 residues. Germline CDR1 SGHTA, CDR2 FQGTGA. In nucleotides, the CDR3 is TGTGCCAGCAGCCCTCGACCGAGTTTTGCGAACACCGGGGAGCTGTTTTTT. This codes for CASSPRPSFANTGELFF.

The chain couples TRBV29-1 to TRBJ1-5, with 7 bases aligning to TRBD1. Germline V gene data show CDR1 as SQVTM and CDR2 as ANQGSEA. CDR3 length: 13 residues. V shed 6 bases and J 5 bases; nucleotides not matched to a gene: 7. CDR3 protein: CSVEVDRDQPQHF. The CDR3 DNA reads as TGCAGCGTGGAGGTAGACAGGGATCAGCCCCAGCATTTT.

The V call is TRBV11-2, the J call TRBJ2-7; D remains unclear. The CDR3 covers 14 residues. The germline V gene has CDR1 SGHAT and CDR2 FQNNGV. Deletions cut 3 bases from V and 3 bases from J, with 12 bases between. CDR3: CASSFGKVIYEQYF. The CDR3 region has the DNA TGTGCCAGCAGCTTTGGGAAAGTGATCTACGAGCAGTACTTC.

This clonotype was seen repeatedly, ten times or more. This chain joins TRBV5-1 and TRBJ2-5; 7 bases are a match to TRBD1. The CDR3 is made up of 17 amino acids. After removal of 3 bases from V and 2 bases from J, the junction contained 13 bases not matched to a gene. Germline loops: CDR1 SGHRS, CDR2 YFSETQ. This chain's CDR3 is CASSWRTGSSPQETQYF. The CDR3 bases are TGCGCCAGCAGCTGGAGGACAGGTTCCTCGCCTCAAGAGACCCAGTACTTC.

This clonotype was picked up many times. A much more abundant neighbour one base away suggests this may be a read error. J is TRBJ2-2 and V is TRBV6-1; TRBD2 might be the D (6 bases). The CDR3 has 16 residues. The V gene lost 4 bases and the J gene lost 1 base, with 13 bases spanning the gap. Germline-derived CDR1 and CDR2 are MNHNS and SASEGT. The CDR3 protein is CASSGRRVMNTGELFF. The DNA of the CDR3 is TGTGCCAGCAGTGGCCGGAGGGTCATGAACACCGGGGAGCTGTTTTTT.

This clonotype was recorded many times. The junction departs from the called germline gene at one end, perhaps through a read error. This chain uses TRBV4-2 with TRBJ1-1, with TRBD1 as a possible D gene (5 bases). The germline V gene encodes CDR1 LGHNA and CDR2 YNFKEQ. The CDR3 spans 16 residues. CDR3 coding DNA: TGTGCCAGCAGCCGCTCTACCCCTTGGGGGAACGCTGAAGCTTTCTTT. Encoded protein: CASSRSTPWGNAEAFF.

At least ten counts were recorded for this clonotype. The J gene is TRBJ2-7, the V gene TRBV4-2, with 10 positions matching TRBD2. The CDR3 is 16 residues long. Germline loops: CDR1 LGHNA, CDR2 YNFKEQ. The trim removed 1 base at V and 5 bases at J, leaving 8 bases unmatched. The CDR3 is CASSQGAGGPSDEQYF. The CDR3 coding sequence is TGTGCCAGCAGCCAAGGAGCGGGAGGGCCTTCGGACGAGCAGTACTTC.

This clonotype came up many times. The rearrangement links TRBV10-3 to TRBJ2-2; the D call may be TRBD1 or TRBD2 (5 bases each). Germline V lookup: CDR1 ENHRY, CDR2 SYGVKD. The CDR3 is 16 amino acids. Trimming took 0 bases from V and 1 from J, leaving 9 bases between them. DNA of the CDR3: TGTGCCATCAGTGAGTCCTGGGGGTTGAACACCGGGGAGCTGTTTTTT. Translating gives CAISESWGLNTGELFF.

This clonotype showed up many times. The V and J genes are TRBV29-1 and TRBJ1-2, with a possible D match to TRBD1 (5 bases). Per the germline V gene, CDR1 is SQVTM and CDR2 is ANQGSEA. Trimming pared 4 bases from V and 3 bases from J, leaving 15 bases between. The CDR3 is 14 amino acids. As DNA, the CDR3 is TGCAGCGTTGGCTCAGGGTCGGGGGACTATGGCTACACCTTC. Translated: CSVGSGSGDYGYTF.